The 6 T cell receptor beta chains listed next were all sequenced from one sample in a study of T cells in Graves' hyperthyroidism and ophthalmopathy. It was RNA transcripts that yielded the amplified TCR beta CDR3 regions. RT-PCR in the first round (using the HTBI primer set) targeted the TCR CDR3. From the multiplex PCR reads, TCRdb called clonotypes with MiXCR, one entry per CDR3 protein. Among 360,000 or so distinct CDR3 sequences listed, about 20% were seen once. The sequenced material came from blood. These receptors were collected from a woman in her late teens or twenties with Graves' hyperthyroidism.

Many counts were recorded for this clonotype. The chain uses TRBV18 and TRBJ1-5; D unclear. V lost 4 bases to trimming and J lost 3 bases, with 13 bases between them. CDR1 is KGHSH and CDR2 is LQKENI in the germline V gene. The CDR3 runs to 15 residues. The CDR3 is CASSLTDGNNQPQHF. The CDR3 nucleotides are TGTGCCAGCTCACTGACCGACGGAAACAATCAGCCCCAGCATTTT.

This clonotype came up many times. The chain recombines TRBV6-5 with TRBJ2-5, with 10 positions matching TRBD2. After removal of 5 bases from V and 1 base from J, the junction contained 4 bases not matched to a gene. This CDR3 has 15 amino acids. Per the germline V gene, CDR1 is MNHEY and CDR2 is SVGAGI. The CDR3 DNA is TGTGCCAGCAGTCGGACTAGCGGTGTCCAAGAGACCCAGTACTTC. The encoded protein is CASSRTSGVQETQYF.

This clonotype has ten or more counts. The genes are TRBV20-1 and TRBJ2-2, with 11 positions matching TRBD2. The V segment lost 2 bases and the J segment 7 bases; nucleotides outside the gene matches: 3. Germline V gene data show CDR1 as DFQATT and CDR2 as SNEGSKA (reference sequence). The CDR3 covers 14 residues. The CDR3 nucleotides are TGCAGTGCTAGAACTAGCGGGGGATACGGGGAGCTGTTTTTT. Translated, it gives CSARTSGGYGELFF.

The chain joins TRBV28 to TRBJ1-1; possibly TRBD1 for D (5 bases). V was trimmed by 6 bases and J by 4 bases, leaving 15 bases between them. Germline assignment: CDR1 MDHEN and CDR2 SYDVKM. The length of the CDR3 is 14 residues. CDR3 residues: CASSHPWGPTEAFF. As DNA, the CDR3 is TGTGCCAGCAGCCACCCTTGGGGCCCCACTGAAGCTTTCTTT.

This clonotype was detected ten times or more. The rearrangement links TRBV5-4 to TRBJ1-1; 9 nucleotides line up with TRBD1. Germline loops: CDR1 SGHNT, CDR2 YYREEE (reference sequence). This CDR3 is built from 15 residues. With V trimmed by 3 bases and J by 5 bases, 8 bases remained unmatched. CDR3 coding DNA: TGTGCCAGCAGCTCGGAGGACAGGGGAGGAACTGAAGCTTTCTTT. It codes for CASSSEDRGGTEAFF.

The table lists this clonotype with many counts. V usage is TRBV30 and J usage is TRBJ2-7; D unclear. V was clipped by 5 bases and J by 3 bases, with 14 bases between them. Germline CDR1 and CDR2: GTSNPN and SVGIG (reference sequence). The CDR3 is 13 amino acids. Here the CDR3 DNA reads TGTGCCTGGCCCCGGGCCTGGCTCTACGAGCAGTACTTC. It specifies CAWPRAWLYEQYF. The whole variable domain, remainder taken from reference TRBV30 and TRBJ2-7, is SQTIHQWPATLVQPVGSPLSLECTVEGTSNPNLYWYRQAAGRGLQLLFYSVGIGQISSEVPQNLSASRPQDRQFILSSKKLLLSDSGFYLCAWPRAWLYEQYFGPGTRLTVT.